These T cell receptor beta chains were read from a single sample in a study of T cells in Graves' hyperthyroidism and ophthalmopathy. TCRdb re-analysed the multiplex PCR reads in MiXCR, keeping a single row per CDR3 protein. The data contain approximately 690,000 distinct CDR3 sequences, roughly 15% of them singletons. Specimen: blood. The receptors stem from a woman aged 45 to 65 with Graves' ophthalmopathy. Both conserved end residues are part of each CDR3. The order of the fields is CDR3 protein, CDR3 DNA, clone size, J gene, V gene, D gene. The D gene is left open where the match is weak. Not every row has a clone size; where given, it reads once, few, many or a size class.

CDR3aa: CSARTSGRGTDTQYF
CDR3nt: TGCAGTGCTAGGACTAGCGGGAGGGGAACAGATACGCAGTATTTT
abundance: many
j_gene: TRBJ2-3
v_gene: TRBV20-1
d_gene: TRBD2

CDR3aa: CSARDSLGIRAYNEQFF
CDR3nt: TGCAGTGCTAGAGATAGTTTGGGGATTAGGGCGTACAATGAGCAGTTCTTC
abundance: many
j_gene: TRBJ2-1
v_gene: TRBV20-1
d_gene: -

CDR3aa: CASSLGLVGGPLYNEQFF
CDR3nt: TGTGCCAGCAGTTTAGGGCTAGTGGGAGGGCCGCTTTACAATGAGCAGTTCTTC
abundance: few
j_gene: TRBJ2-1
v_gene: TRBV28
d_gene: TRBD2

CDR3aa: CSVEGARRATYNEQFF
CDR3nt: TGCAGCGTTGAGGGGGCGCGGCGGGCCACCTACAATGAGCAGTTCTTC
abundance: -
j_gene: TRBJ2-1
v_gene: TRBV29-1
d_gene: -

CDR3aa: CASSDGGPGEKLFF
CDR3nt: TGTGCCAGCAGCGACGGGGGGCCAGGGGAAAAACTGTTTTTT
abundance: many
j_gene: TRBJ1-4
v_gene: TRBV9
d_gene: -

CDR3aa: CASSPTRAYEQYF
CDR3nt: TGTGCCAGCAGCCCGACGCGGGCCTACGAGCAGTACTTC
abundance: many
j_gene: TRBJ2-7
v_gene: TRBV7-9
d_gene: -

CDR3aa: CASSSWTGGFEQFF
CDR3nt: TGTGCCAGCAGTTCCTGGACAGGGGGCTTTGAGCAGTTCTTC
abundance: few
j_gene: TRBJ2-1
v_gene: TRBV27
d_gene: TRBD1

CDR3aa: CASSLVGQGVDQPQHF
CDR3nt: TGTGCCAGCAGCTTAGTGGGACAGGGAGTCGATCAGCCCCAGCATTTT
abundance: -
j_gene: TRBJ1-5
v_gene: TRBV7-8
d_gene: TRBD1

CDR3aa: CASRGDAGREQFF
CDR3nt: TGTGCCAGCAGAGGGGACGCGGGACGCGAGCAGTTCTTC
abundance: -
j_gene: TRBJ2-1
v_gene: TRBV7-6
d_gene: -

CDR3aa: CASGSLAQYF
CDR3nt: TGTGCCAGCGGCTCTTTGGCCCAGTACTTC
abundance: -
j_gene: TRBJ2-5
v_gene: TRBV6-1
d_gene: -

CDR3aa: CASSLEREYTGELFF
CDR3nt: TGCGCCAGCAGCTTGGAGCGGGAGTACACCGGGGAGCTGTTTTTT
abundance: -
j_gene: TRBJ2-2
v_gene: TRBV5-1
d_gene: TRBD2

CDR3aa: CASSLVSGPNEKLFF
CDR3nt: TGTGCCAGCAGCTTAGTGTCAGGGCCTAATGAAAAACTGTTTTTT
abundance: many
j_gene: TRBJ1-4
v_gene: TRBV7-2
d_gene: -

CDR3aa: CSVTGYAEAFF
CDR3nt: TGCAGCGTTACCGGGTACGCTGAAGCTTTCTTT
abundance: few
j_gene: TRBJ1-1
v_gene: TRBV29-1
d_gene: -

CDR3aa: CASRPPGTSGRARVTGELFF
CDR3nt: TGTGCCAGCAGGCCCCCCGGGACTAGCGGGAGGGCCCGGGTCACCGGGGAGCTGTTTTTT
abundance: few
j_gene: TRBJ2-2
v_gene: TRBV28
d_gene: TRBD2

CDR3aa: CASSLTSGIYNEQFF
CDR3nt: TGTGCCAGCAGTTTGACTAGCGGGATATACAATGAGCAGTTCTTC
abundance: many
j_gene: TRBJ2-1
v_gene: TRBV12-3/TRBV12-4
d_gene: TRBD2

CDR3aa: CSVGPVPGQGYEQYF
CDR3nt: TGCAGCGTTGGCCCCGTCCCGGGACAGGGCTACGAGCAGTACTTC
abundance: -
j_gene: TRBJ2-7
v_gene: TRBV29-1
d_gene: TRBD1

CDR3aa: CASSLGNWTSSYNSPLHF
CDR3nt: TGCGCCAGCAGCTTGGGAAATTGGACGAGCTCCTATAATTCACCCCTCCACTTT
abundance: -
j_gene: TRBJ1-6
v_gene: TRBV5-1
d_gene: -

CDR3aa: CAIMDITNTEAFF
CDR3nt: TGTGCCATCATGGACATAACGAACACTGAAGCTTTCTTT
abundance: -
j_gene: TRBJ1-1
v_gene: TRBV10-3
d_gene: -

CDR3aa: CAAAPGQGNTGELFF
CDR3nt: TGTGCCGCAGCTCCGGGACAGGGAAACACCGGGGAGCTGTTTTTT
abundance: many
j_gene: TRBJ2-2
v_gene: TRBV10-3
d_gene: TRBD1

CDR3aa: CASRLTDSNQPQHF
CDR3nt: TGTGCCAGCAGACTGACAGATAGCAATCAGCCCCAGCATTTT
abundance: many
j_gene: TRBJ1-5
v_gene: TRBV12-3/TRBV12-4
d_gene: -

CDR3aa: CASSHHGIRDINPSTDTQYF
CDR3nt: TGCGCCAGCAGCCACCATGGGATTCGGGACATAAACCCTAGCACAGATACGCAGTATTTT
abundance: many
j_gene: TRBJ2-3
v_gene: TRBV5-1
d_gene: -

CDR3aa: CASSSDRAFSYEQYF
CDR3nt: TGTGCCAGCAGTTCGGACAGGGCTTTCTCCTACGAGCAGTACTTC
abundance: few
j_gene: TRBJ2-7
v_gene: TRBV27
d_gene: TRBD1

CDR3aa: CASSPSGGSYEQYF
CDR3nt: TGTGCCAGCAGTCCGTCCGGGGGCTCCTACGAGCAGTACTTC
abundance: many
j_gene: TRBJ2-7
v_gene: TRBV12-3/TRBV12-4
d_gene: -

CDR3aa: CASQDGGTAFF
CDR3nt: TGTGCCAGCCAAGATGGGGGTACTGCTTTCTTT
abundance: many
j_gene: TRBJ1-1
v_gene: TRBV18
d_gene: -

CDR3aa: CASSQDPRPRAENSPLHF
CDR3nt: TGCGCCAGCAGCCAAGATCCTAGGCCCAGGGCGGAAAATTCACCCCTCCACTTT
abundance: -
j_gene: TRBJ1-6
v_gene: TRBV4-3
d_gene: -

CDR3aa: CASSAGPTNTGELFF
CDR3nt: TGTGCCAGCAGCGCGGGACCCACGAACACCGGGGAGCTGTTTTTT
abundance: few
j_gene: TRBJ2-2
v_gene: TRBV9
d_gene: -

CDR3aa: CASSYLLKDSGNQPQHF
CDR3nt: TGTGCCAGCAGTTACTTACTAAAAGATAGTGGCAATCAGCCCCAGCATTTT
abundance: few
j_gene: TRBJ1-5
v_gene: TRBV6-6
d_gene: -

CDR3aa: CATSDPGQGDEQYF
CDR3nt: TGTGCCACCAGTGACCCTGGACAGGGAGACGAGCAGTACTTC
abundance: -
j_gene: TRBJ2-7
v_gene: TRBV24-1
d_gene: TRBD1

CDR3aa: CAWSARPYEQYF
CDR3nt: TGTGCCTGGAGTGCCAGGCCCTACGAGCAGTACTTC
abundance: many
j_gene: TRBJ2-7
v_gene: TRBV30
d_gene: -

CDR3aa: CASSATSSGNQPQHF
CDR3nt: TGTGCCAGCTCAGCGACCTCCTCCGGCAATCAGCCCCAGCATTTT
abundance: many
j_gene: TRBJ1-5
v_gene: TRBV18
d_gene: -

CDR3aa: CATSDHGQGSADTQYF
CDR3nt: TGTGCCACCAGTGACCACGGACAGGGGAGCGCAGATACGCAGTATTTT
abundance: many
j_gene: TRBJ2-3
v_gene: TRBV24-1
d_gene: TRBD1

CDR3aa: CASSQLTSASTDTQYF
CDR3nt: TGTGCCAGCAGCCAACTTACTAGCGCCAGCACAGATACGCAGTATTTT
abundance: -
j_gene: TRBJ2-3
v_gene: TRBV3-1
d_gene: TRBD2

CDR3aa: CSARDGSGMGTDTQYF
CDR3nt: TGCAGTGCTAGAGATGGGAGCGGGATGGGCACAGATACGCAGTATTTT
abundance: few
j_gene: TRBJ2-3
v_gene: TRBV20-1
d_gene: TRBD2

CDR3aa: CASGPSENRPGANEQFF
CDR3nt: TGTGCTAGTGGACCGTCTGAAAACCGACCCGGAGCCAATGAGCAGTTCTTC
abundance: many
j_gene: TRBJ2-1
v_gene: TRBV12-5
d_gene: -

CDR3aa: CASSPSGAYNEQFF
CDR3nt: TGTGCCAGCTCACCTAGCGGGGCCTACAATGAGCAGTTCTTC
abundance: many
j_gene: TRBJ2-1
v_gene: TRBV18
d_gene: TRBD2

CDR3aa: CSASDSSYNEQFF
CDR3nt: TGCAGTGCTAGCGACTCTTCCTACAATGAGCAGTTCTTC
abundance: many
j_gene: TRBJ2-1
v_gene: TRBV20-1
d_gene: -

CDR3aa: CASSPKVQGIGTEAFF
CDR3nt: TGTGCCAGCTCACCGAAAGTCCAGGGGATAGGCACTGAAGCTTTCTTT
abundance: -
j_gene: TRBJ1-1
v_gene: TRBV18
d_gene: -

CDR3aa: CASSLSGITLSTDTQYF
CDR3nt: TGTGCCAGCAGTTTAAGCGGGATAACCCTTAGCACAGATACGCAGTATTTT
abundance: many
j_gene: TRBJ2-3
v_gene: TRBV28
d_gene: TRBD2

CDR3aa: CASTLTAGDNQPQHF
CDR3nt: TGTGCCAGCACCCTTACAGCGGGAGACAATCAGCCCCAGCATTTT
abundance: many
j_gene: TRBJ1-5
v_gene: TRBV12-3/TRBV12-4
d_gene: -

CDR3aa: CASSTGPAGVYNEQFF
CDR3nt: TGTGCCAGCAGCACGGGACCCGCTGGGGTTTACAATGAGCAGTTCTTC
abundance: few
j_gene: TRBJ2-1
v_gene: TRBV5-4
d_gene: -

CDR3aa: CASSSGVPREQYF
CDR3nt: TGCGCCAGCAGCTCGGGGGTTCCCCGCGAGCAGTACTTC
abundance: many
j_gene: TRBJ2-7
v_gene: TRBV5-1
d_gene: -

CDR3aa: CASSLQGPYNEQFF
CDR3nt: TGTGCCAGCAGCTTACAGGGTCCTTACAATGAGCAGTTCTTC
abundance: many
j_gene: TRBJ2-1
v_gene: TRBV7-6
d_gene: -